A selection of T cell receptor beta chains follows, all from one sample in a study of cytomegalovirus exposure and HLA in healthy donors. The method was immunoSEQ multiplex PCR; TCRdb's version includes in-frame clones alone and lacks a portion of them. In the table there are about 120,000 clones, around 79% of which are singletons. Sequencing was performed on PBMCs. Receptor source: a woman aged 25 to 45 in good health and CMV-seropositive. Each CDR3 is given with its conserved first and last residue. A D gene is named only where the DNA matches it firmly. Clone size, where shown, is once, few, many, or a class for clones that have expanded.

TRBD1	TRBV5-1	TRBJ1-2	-	CASSAPGQGWENYGYTF	TGCGCCAGCAGCGCCCCGGGACAGGGGTGGGAAAACTATGGCTACACCTTC
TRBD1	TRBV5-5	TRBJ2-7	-	CASSREPQGYEQYF	TGTGCCAGCAGCCGTGAACCACAGGGGTACGAGCAGTACTTC
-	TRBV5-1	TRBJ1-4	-	CASSQGPTNEKLFF	TGCGCCAGCAGCCAGGGGCCAACTAATGAAAAACTGTTTTTT
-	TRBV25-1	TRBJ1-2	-	CASSERGTNYGYTF	TGTGCCAGCAGTGAACGGGGTACTAACTATGGCTACACCTTC
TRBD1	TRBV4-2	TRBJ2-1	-	CASSQTGDEQFF	TGTGCCAGCAGCCAGACAGGGGATGAGCAGTTCTTC
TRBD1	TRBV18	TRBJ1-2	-	CASSPAQGASDGYTF	TGTGCCAGCTCACCGGCTCAGGGGGCGTCCGATGGCTACACCTTC
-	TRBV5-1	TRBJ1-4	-	CASSLGQQNEKLFF	TGCGCCAGCAGCTTGGGACAGCAAAATGAAAAACTGTTTTTT
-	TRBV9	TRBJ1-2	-	CASPNRIF	TGTGCCAGCCCCAACAGGATCTTC
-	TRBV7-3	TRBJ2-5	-	CASSLTSDSETQYF	TGTGCCAGCAGCTTAACATCAGACTCGGAGACCCAGTACTTC
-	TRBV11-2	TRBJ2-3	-	CASSLEQGKGTQYF	TGTGCCAGCAGCTTAGAACAGGGAAAGGGTACGCAGTATTTT
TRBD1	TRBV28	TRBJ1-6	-	CASSRDRGLWSPLHF	TGTGCCAGCAGTAGGGACAGGGGGCTATGGTCACCCCTCCACTTT
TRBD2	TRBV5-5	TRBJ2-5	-	CASSILTGTSGGKETQYF	TGTGCCAGCAGCATACTGACCGGGACTAGCGGGGGAAAAGAGACCCAGTACTTC
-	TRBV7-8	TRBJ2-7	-	CASRGHSSYEQYF	TGTGCCAGCCGCGGACATTCCTCCTACGAGCAGTACTTC
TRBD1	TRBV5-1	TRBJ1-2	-	CASSLKQGANLDYGYTF	TGCGCCAGCAGCTTGAAGCAGGGGGCCAACTTGGACTATGGCTACACCTTC
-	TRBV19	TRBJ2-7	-	CASSTPRGSDEQYF	TGTGCCAGTAGTACACCCCGGGGATCTGACGAGCAGTACTTC
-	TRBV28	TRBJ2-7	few	CASSPVVHGGEQYF	TGTGCCAGCAGTCCCGTGGTTCATGGAGGGGAGCAGTACTTC
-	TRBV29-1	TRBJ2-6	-	CSVVTGANVLTF	TGCAGCGTTGTAACTGGGGCCAACGTCCTGACTTTC